This entry features one TCR beta chain sequence. It lacks a known antigen. No qualities accompany the bases; no much larger clone lies one base away. These data belong to a study of cytomegalovirus exposure and HLA in healthy donors (dated by TCRdb to between 2016 and 2019). About the investigation overall: According to a later analysis, one platform produced both the 100 to 150 validation repertoires and the approximately 600 repertoires of the first cohort. The study was designed to test whether signatures of past pathogen exposure could be identified by cataloging public T cell receptors. Besides the first cohort of about 730 subjects, a separate validation cohort made up of over 100 different subjects was used. The study combined high-throughput TCR immunosequencing, statistical association of individual TCRs with disease status, and machine learning to predict cytomegalovirus infection status. What the study reported, not specific to this receptor: The study gave a list of some 150 TCR beta chains associated with cytomegalovirus. Subsequent analysis determined that TCRs grouped into clusters in the first cohort also showed a tendency toward co-occurrence across the 120 or so validation repertoires, and 85% to 95% of cluster scores exceeded 0. A later analysis lacked HLA typing for the validation cohort, so it scored co-occurrence in that cohort across all 110 or so repertoires. While some public TCRs were present in many individuals, most TCR sequences turned up only very rarely across donors. The authors suggested that the approach could potentially be generalized to other disease states and immunological phenotypes. A few of the identified cytomegalovirus-associated TCR beta chains were confirmed in vitro to be specific for cytomegalovirus antigens. The classifier was reported to diagnose cytomegalovirus status with high specificity and sensitivity in both the original cohort and the validation cohort.

The method was the immunoSEQ multiplex PCR assay. From the authors' description of their analysis: To diagnose cytomegalovirus status from the catalog of TCR beta chain sequences, a statistical classification framework was built. TCRdb stores this immuneACCESS table with in-frame sequences only. Part of the clones is absent; in the studies checked, under half of the shortfall reflects unresolved V genes, and no reason is known for the rest. From that table come the V and J calls and clone size; the DNA was used to work out D and trimming. This sample lists some 120,000 clones; about 90% were detected once. The top ten clonotypes cover approximately 2% of the sample. V loses 3 bases of germline sequence and J loses 1 base, and the interval between the two ends is 6 bases. Looking up the germline V gene yields CDR1 SGHTA and CDR2 FQGNSA. The CDR3 covers 13 residues, taking in both the cysteine and the phenylalanine. Only the CDR3 part of the read is kept: 39 bases, read in frame from the first base.

The donors were included in the validation cohort of 90 to 150 subjects, a group kept apart from the roughly 730-subject first cohort. Sequenced: PBMCs. The rearrangement combines TRBV7-2 with TRBJ2-5; the D gene cannot be named for sure. This clonotype originated in a woman under 30 in good health and CMV-seronegative. The sequenced DNA is TGTGCCAGCAGCTTGAGCACCCAAGAGACCCAGTACTTC. It codes for CASSLSTQETQYF. The full variable domain, with segments outside the CDR3 supplied by the reference TRBV7-2 and TRBJ2-5 proteins, appears as GAGVSQSPSNKVTEKGKDVELRCDPISGHTALYWYRQSLGQGLEFLIYFQGNSAPDKSGLPSDRFSAERTGGSVSTLTIQRTQQEDSAVYLCASSLSTQETQYFGPGTRLLVL.